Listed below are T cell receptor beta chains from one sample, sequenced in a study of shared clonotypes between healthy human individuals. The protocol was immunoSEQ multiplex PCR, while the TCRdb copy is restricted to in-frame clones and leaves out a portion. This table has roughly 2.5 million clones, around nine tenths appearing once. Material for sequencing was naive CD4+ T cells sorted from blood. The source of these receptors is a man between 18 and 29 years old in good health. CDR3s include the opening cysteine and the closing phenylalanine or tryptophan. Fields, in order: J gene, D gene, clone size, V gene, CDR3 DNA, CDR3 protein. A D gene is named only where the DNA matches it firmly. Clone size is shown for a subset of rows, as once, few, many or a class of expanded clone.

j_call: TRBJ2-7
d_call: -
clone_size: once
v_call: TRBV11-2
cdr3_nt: TGTGCCAGCAGCTTAGATTGGGGTAGACGGTTTGCCTACGAGCAGTACTTC
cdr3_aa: CASSLDWGRRFAYEQYF

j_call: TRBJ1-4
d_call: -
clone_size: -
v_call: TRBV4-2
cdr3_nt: TGTGCCAGCAGCCAAGTTCTCGGGCCCCCGGATACAACTAATGAAAAACTGTTTTTT
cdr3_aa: CASSQVLGPPDTTNEKLFF

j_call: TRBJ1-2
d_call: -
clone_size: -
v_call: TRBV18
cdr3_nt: TGTGCCAGCTCACCCGAGGTTTCTTCTGGCTACACCTTC
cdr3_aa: CASSPEVSSGYTF

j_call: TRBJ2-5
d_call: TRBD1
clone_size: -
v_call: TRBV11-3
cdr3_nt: TGTGCCAGCAGCTTAGGGACAGGGAACATACAAGAGACCCAGTACTTC
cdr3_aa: CASSLGTGNIQETQYF

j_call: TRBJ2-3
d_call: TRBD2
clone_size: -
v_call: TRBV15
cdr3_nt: TGTGCCACCAGCAGAAACCTAGCGGGACCTAGCACAGATACGCAGTATTTT
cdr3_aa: CATSRNLAGPSTDTQYF

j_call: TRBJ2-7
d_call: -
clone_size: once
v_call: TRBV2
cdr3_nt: TGTGCCAGCATCCGGGAATGGCTAGACTACGAGCAGTACTTC
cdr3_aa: CASIREWLDYEQYF

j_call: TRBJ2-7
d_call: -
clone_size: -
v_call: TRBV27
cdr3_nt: TGTGCCAGCAGTAGTTGGGAGAAGGGTGCCGAGCAGTACTTC
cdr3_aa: CASSSWEKGAEQYF

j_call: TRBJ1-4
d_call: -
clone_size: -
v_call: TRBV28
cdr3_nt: TGTGCCAGCAGTTTATCAGGAGAAGGGACTAATGAAAAACTGTTTTTT
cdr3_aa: CASSLSGEGTNEKLFF

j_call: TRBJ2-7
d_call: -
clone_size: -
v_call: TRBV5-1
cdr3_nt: TGCGCCAGCAGCTTGGACGACGAGACTACCCGCTACGAGCAGTACTTC
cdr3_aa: CASSLDDETTRYEQYF

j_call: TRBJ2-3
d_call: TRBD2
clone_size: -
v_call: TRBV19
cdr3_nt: TGTGCCAGTAAATCCACAGCGGGGGGTACCACAGATACGCAGTATTTT
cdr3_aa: CASKSTAGGTTDTQYF

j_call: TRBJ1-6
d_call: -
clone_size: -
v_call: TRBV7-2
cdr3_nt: TGTGCCAGCAGCTTAGCGTTAGGAGGTAATTCACCCCTCCACTTT
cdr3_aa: CASSLALGGNSPLHF

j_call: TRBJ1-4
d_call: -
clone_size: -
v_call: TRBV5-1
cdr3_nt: TGCGCCAGCAGCACCGGTCTGGCTGAAAAACTGTTTTTT
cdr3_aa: CASSTGLAEKLFF

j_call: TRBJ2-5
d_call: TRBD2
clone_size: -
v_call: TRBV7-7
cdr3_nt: TGTGCTAGCAGCTTAAAGTCGGCTAGCGGGGGAACCCAGTACTTC
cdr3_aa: CASSLKSASGGTQYF

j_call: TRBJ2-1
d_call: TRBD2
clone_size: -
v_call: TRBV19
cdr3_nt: TGTGCCAGTAGTTCGGGACTAGCGGGGCACAATGAGCAGTTCTTC
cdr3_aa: CASSSGLAGHNEQFF

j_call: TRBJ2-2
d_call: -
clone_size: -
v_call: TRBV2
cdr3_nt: TGTGCCAGCAGCGAGGATGCGGGCCTTACTGCCGGGGAGCTGTTTTTT
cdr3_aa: CASSEDAGLTAGELFF

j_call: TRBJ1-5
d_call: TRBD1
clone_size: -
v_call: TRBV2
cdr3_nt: TGTGCCAGCACCTTCTGGGGACAGAGCAATCAGCCCCAGCATTTT
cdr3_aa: CASTFWGQSNQPQHF

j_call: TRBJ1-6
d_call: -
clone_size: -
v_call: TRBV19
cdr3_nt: TGTGCCAGTAGTATAGATCTTTCAGGGGTACGTTCACCCCTCCACTTT
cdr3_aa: CASSIDLSGVRSPLHF

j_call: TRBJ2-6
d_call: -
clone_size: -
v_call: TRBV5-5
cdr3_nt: TGTGCCAGCAGCTTATCGGGGAACCCGCGCTCTGGGGCCAACGTCCTGACTTTC
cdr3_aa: CASSLSGNPRSGANVLTF

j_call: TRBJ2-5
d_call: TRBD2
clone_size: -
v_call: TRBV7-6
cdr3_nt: TGTGCCAGCAGCGGGACTAGCGGGGGGGCCCGAGAGACCCAGTACTTC
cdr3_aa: CASSGTSGGARETQYF

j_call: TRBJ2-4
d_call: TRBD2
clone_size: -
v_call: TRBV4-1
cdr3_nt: TGCGCCAGCAGCCAAGATTCGAATATTGTAGCGGGAGTCGGCGGAAACATTCAGTACTTC
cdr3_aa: CASSQDSNIVAGVGGNIQYF

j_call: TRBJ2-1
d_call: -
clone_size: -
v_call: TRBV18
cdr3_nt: TGTGCCAGCTCACCAAGGGGGGATGAGCAGTTCTTC
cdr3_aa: CASSPRGDEQFF

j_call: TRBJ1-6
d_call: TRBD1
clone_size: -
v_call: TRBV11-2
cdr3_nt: TGTGCCAGCAGCTTAACAGGGGAAACCTATAATTCACCCCTCCACTTT
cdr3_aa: CASSLTGETYNSPLHF

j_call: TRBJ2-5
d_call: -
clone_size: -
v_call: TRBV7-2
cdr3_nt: TGTGCCAGCAGCCGTGAGGCAGCGGGCCAAGAGACCCAGTACTTC
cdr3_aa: CASSREAAGQETQYF

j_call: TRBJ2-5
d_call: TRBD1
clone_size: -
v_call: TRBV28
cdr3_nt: TGTGCCAGCAACCGGGACAGGCCTCAAGAGACCCAGTACTTC
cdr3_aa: CASNRDRPQETQYF

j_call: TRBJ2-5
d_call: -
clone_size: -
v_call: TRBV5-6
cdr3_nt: TGTGCCAGCAGCGGAGGAATAATCACCCAGTACTTC
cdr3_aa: CASSGGIITQYF

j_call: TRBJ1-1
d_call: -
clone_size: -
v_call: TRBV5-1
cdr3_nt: TGCGCCAGCAGCTTAGGACAGTCTAAAACTGAAGCTTTCTTT
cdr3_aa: CASSLGQSKTEAFF

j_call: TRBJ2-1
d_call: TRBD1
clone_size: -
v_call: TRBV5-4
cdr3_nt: TGTGCCAGCAGCCCGCCGGGACAGCCCTACAATGAGCAGTTCTTC
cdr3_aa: CASSPPGQPYNEQFF

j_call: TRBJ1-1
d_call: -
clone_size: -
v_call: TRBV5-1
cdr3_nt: TGCGCCAGCAGCTTGACGGCTGATCAAGCTTTCTTT
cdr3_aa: CASSLTADQAFF

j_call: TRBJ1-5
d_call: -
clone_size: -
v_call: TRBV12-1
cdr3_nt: TGTGCCAGCAGCCCTCGGCCTTGTGTACAGGGACCCGGCAATCAGCCCCAGCATTTT
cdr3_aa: CASSPRPCVQGPGNQPQHF

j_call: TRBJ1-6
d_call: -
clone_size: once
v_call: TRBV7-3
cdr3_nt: TGTGCCAGCAGCTTACGGGGGCTAGACAATTCACCCCTCCACTTT
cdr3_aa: CASSLRGLDNSPLHF

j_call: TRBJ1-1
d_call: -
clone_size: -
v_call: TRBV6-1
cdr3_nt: TGTGCCAGCAGTGCTACAGGGAACACTGAAGCTTTCTTT
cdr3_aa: CASSATGNTEAFF

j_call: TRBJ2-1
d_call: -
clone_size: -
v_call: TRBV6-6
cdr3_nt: TGTGCCAGCGGGGGGGCAATGAATGAGCAGTTCTTC
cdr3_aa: CASGGAMNEQFF

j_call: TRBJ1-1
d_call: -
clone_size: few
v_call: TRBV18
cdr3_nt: TGTGCCAGCTCGAGCTGGGAGGAAGCTTTCTTT
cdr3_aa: CASSSWEEAFF

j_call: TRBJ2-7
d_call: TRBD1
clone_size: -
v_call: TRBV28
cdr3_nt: TGTGCCAGCAGTTTAGCGGGACAGGGCCTAAGAGAGCAGTACTTC
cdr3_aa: CASSLAGQGLREQYF

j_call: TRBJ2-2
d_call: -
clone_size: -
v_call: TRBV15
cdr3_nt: TGTGCCACCAGCAGAGATGAGGGGAGGTTCACCGGGGAGCTGTTTTTT
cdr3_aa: CATSRDEGRFTGELFF

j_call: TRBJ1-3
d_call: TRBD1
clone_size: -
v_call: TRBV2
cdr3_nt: TGTGCCAGCAGTGTTAAACAGGGGGAAACCTCTGGAAACACCATATATTTT
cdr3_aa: CASSVKQGETSGNTIYF

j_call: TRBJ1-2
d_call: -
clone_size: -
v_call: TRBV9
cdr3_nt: TGTGCCAGCAGCGTAGAAACTGTAAGGGGTGGCTACACCTTC
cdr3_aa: CASSVETVRGGYTF